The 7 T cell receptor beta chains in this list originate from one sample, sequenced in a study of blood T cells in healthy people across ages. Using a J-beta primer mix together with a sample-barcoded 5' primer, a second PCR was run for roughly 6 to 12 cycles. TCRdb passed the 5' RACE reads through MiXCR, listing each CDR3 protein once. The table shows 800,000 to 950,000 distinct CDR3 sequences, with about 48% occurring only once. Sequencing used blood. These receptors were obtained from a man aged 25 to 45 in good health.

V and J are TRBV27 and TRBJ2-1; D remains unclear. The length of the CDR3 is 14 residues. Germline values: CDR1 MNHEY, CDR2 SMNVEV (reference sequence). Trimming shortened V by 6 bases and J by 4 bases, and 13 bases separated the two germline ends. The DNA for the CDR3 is TGTGCCAGCAGGAAGGTGGCGGTTTACAATGAGCAGTTCTTC. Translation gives CASRKVAVYNEQFF.

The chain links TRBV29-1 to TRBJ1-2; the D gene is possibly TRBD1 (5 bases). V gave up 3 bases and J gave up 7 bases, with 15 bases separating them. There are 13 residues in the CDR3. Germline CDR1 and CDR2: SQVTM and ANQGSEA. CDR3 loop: CSVENPGYGGYTF. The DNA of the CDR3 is TGCAGCGTTGAGAACCCAGGGTACGGTGGCTACACCTTC.

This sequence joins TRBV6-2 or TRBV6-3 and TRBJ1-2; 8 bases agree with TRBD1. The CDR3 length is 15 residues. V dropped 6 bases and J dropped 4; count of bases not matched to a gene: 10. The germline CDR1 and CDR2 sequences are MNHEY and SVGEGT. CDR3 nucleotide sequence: TGTGCCAGCAGCCGATCCCAGGGGGCTCTCTATGGCTACACCTTC. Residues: CASSRSQGALYGYTF.

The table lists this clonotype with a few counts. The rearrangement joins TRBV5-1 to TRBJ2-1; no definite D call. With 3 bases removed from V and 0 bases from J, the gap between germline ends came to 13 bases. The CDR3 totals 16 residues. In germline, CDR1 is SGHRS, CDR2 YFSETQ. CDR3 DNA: TGCGCCAGCAGCTCCTCCACGGGTCGCTCCTACAATGAGCAGTTCTTC. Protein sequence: CASSSSTGRSYNEQFF.

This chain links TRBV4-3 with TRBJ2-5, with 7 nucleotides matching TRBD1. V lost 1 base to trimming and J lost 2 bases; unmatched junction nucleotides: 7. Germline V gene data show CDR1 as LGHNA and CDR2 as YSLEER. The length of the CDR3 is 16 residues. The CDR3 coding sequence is TGCGCCAGCAGCCAAGGGACAGGCTATCCTCAAGAGACCCAGTACTTC. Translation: CASSQGTGYPQETQYF.

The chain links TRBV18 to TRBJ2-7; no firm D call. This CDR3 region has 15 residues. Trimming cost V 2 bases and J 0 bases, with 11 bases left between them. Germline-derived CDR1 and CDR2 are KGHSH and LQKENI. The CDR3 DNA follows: TGTGCCAGCTCACCAGGGCGTCGAAGCTCCTACGAGCAGTACTTC. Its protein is CASSPGRRSSYEQYF.

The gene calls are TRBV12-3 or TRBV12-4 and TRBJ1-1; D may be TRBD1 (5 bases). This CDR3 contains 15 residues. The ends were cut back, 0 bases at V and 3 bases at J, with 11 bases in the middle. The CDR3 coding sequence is TGTGCCAGCAGTTTAGCGCTTTGGGGGGACACTGAAGCTTTCTTT. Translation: CASSLALWGDTEAFF.